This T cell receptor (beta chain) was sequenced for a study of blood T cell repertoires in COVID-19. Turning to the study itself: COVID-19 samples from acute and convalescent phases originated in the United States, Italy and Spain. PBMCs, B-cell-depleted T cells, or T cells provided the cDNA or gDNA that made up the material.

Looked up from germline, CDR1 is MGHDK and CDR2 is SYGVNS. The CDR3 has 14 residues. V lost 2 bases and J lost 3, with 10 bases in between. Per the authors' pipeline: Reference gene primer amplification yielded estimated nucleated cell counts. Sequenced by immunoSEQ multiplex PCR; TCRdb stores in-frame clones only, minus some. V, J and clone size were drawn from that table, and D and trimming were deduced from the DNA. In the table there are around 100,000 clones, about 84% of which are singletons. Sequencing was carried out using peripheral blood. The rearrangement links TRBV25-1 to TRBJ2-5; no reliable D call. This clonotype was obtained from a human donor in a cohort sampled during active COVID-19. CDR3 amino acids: CASSEMVLEETQYF. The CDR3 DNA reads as TGTGCCAGCAGTGAAATGGTGCTAGAAGAGACCCAGTACTTC.